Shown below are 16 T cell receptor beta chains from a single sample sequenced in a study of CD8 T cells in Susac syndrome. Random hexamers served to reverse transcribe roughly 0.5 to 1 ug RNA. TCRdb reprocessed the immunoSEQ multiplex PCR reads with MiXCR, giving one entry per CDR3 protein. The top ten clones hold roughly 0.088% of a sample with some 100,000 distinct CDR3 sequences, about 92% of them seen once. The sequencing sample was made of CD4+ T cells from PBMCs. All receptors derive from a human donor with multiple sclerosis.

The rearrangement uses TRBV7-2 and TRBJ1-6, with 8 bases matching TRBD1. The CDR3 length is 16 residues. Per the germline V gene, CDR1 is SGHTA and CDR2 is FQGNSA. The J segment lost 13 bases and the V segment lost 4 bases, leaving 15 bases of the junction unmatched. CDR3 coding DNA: TGTGCCAGCAGCTCGACAGGGGTTTGGGGGGGTGCCCCCCTCCACTTT. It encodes CASSSTGVWGGAPLHF.

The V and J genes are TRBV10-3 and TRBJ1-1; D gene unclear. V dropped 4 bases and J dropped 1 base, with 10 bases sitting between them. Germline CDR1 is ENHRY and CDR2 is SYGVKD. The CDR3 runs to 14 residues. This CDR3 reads CAISVNRENTEAFF. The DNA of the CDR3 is TGTGCCATCAGTGTTAACAGAGAGAACACTGAAGCTTTCTTT.

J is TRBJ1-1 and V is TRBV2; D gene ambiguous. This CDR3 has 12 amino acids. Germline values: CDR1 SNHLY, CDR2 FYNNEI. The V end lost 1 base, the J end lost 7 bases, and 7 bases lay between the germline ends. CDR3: CASSEGWSEAFF. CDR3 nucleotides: TGTGCCAGCAGTGAAGGATGGAGTGAAGCTTTCTTT. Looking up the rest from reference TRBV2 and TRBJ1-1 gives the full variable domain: EPEVTQTPSHQVTQMGQEVILRCVPISNHLYFYWYRQILGQKVEFLVSFYNNEISEKSEIFDDQFSVERPDGSNFTLKIRSTKLEDSAMYFCASSEGWSEAFFGQGTRLTVV.

In DNA form, the CDR3 reads TGCGCCAGCAGTCAGGACCAAGGGCGCAATCAGCCCCAGCATTTT. Translating it yields CASSQDQGRNQPQHF. The chain has TRBV23-1 and TRBJ1-5, with D hard to call. TRBV23-1 is assigned to the ORF class and has an uncertain function. This CDR3 region has 15 residues. V dropped 3 bases and J dropped 2 bases, with 11 bases sitting between them.

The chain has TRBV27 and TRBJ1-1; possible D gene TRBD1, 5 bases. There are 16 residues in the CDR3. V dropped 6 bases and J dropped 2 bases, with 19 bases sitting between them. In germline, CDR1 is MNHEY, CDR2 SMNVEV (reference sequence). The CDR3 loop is CASSPRQGWGNTEAFF. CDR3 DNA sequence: TGTGCCAGCAGCCCTAGGCAGGGTTGGGGAAACACTGAAGCTTTCTTT.

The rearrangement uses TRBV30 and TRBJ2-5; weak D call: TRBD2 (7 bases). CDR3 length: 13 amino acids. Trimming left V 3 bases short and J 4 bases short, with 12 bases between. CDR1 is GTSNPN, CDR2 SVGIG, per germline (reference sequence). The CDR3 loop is CAWRGGARETQYF. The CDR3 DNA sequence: TGTGCCTGGAGAGGGGGGGCTAGAGAGACCCAGTACTTC. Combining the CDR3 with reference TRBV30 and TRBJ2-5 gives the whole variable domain SQTIHQWPATLVQPVGSPLSLECTVEGTSNPNLYWYRQAAGRGLQLLFYSVGIGQISSEVPQNLSASRPQDRQFILSSKKLLLSDSGFYLCAWRGGARETQYFGPGTRLLVL.

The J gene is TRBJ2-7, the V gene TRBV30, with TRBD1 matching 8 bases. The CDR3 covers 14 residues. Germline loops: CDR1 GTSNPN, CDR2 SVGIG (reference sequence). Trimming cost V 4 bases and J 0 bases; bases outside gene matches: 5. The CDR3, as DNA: TGTGCCTGGACTCGGACAGGGAACTCCTACGAGCAGTACTTC. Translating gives CAWTRTGNSYEQYF. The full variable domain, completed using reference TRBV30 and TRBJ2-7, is SQTIHQWPATLVQPVGSPLSLECTVEGTSNPNLYWYRQAAGRGLQLLFYSVGIGQISSEVPQNLSASRPQDRQFILSSKKLLLSDSGFYLCAWTRTGNSYEQYFGPGTRLTVT.

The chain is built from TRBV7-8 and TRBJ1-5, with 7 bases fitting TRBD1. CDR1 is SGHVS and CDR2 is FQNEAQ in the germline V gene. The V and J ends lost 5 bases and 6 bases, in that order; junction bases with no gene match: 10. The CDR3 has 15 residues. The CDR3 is CASSPRQGVGQPQHF. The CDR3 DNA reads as TGTGCCAGCAGCCCCAGACAGGGAGTAGGTCAGCCCCAGCATTTT. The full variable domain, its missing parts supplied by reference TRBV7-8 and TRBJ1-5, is GAGVSQSPRYKVAKRGQDVALRCDPISGHVSLFWYQQALGQGPEFLTYFQNEAQLDKSGLPSDRFFAERPEGSVSTLKIQRTQQEDSAVYLCASSPRQGVGQPQHFGDGTRLSIL.

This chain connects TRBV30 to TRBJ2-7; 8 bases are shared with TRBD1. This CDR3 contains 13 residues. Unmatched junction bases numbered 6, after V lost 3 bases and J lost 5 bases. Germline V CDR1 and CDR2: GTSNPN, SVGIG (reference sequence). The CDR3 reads CAWSPRQGNEQYF. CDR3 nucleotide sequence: TGTGCCTGGAGCCCCCGACAGGGGAACGAGCAGTACTTC.

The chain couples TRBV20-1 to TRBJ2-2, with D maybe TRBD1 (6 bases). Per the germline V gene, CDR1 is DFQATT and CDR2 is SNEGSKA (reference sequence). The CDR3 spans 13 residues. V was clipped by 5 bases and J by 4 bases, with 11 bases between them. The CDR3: CSALQGITGELFF. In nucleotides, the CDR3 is TGCAGTGCTCTACAGGGTATCACCGGGGAGCTGTTTTTT.

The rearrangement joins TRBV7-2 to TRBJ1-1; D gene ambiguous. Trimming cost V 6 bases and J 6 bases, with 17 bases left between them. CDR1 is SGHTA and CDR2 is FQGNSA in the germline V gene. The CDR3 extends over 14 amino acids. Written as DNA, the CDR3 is TGTGCCAGCAGAGAGGGTTGGGAGAGTTCTGAAGCTTTCTTT. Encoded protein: CASREGWESSEAFF.

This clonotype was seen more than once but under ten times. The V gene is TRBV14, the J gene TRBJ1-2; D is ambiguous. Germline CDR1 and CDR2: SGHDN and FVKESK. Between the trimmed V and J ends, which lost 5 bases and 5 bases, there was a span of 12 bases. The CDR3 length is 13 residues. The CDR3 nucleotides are TGTGCCAGCAGCGACCGAGGGAGTTATGGCTACACCTTC. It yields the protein CASSDRGSYGYTF.

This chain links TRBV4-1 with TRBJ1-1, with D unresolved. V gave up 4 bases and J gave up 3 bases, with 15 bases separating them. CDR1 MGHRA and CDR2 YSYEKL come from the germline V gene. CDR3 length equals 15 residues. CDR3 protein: CASSREAYGDTEAFF. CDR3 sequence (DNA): TGCGCCAGCAGCCGAGAGGCTTATGGTGACACTGAAGCTTTCTTT.

CDR3 region: CASSYSIASLNTEAFF. The CDR3, as DNA: TGTGCCAGCAGTTACTCGATAGCCAGCTTGAACACTGAAGCTTTCTTT. The chain links TRBV6-5 to TRBJ1-1; D gene unclear. Trimming stripped 0 bases from V and 0 bases from J, with 11 bases between. The germline gives CDR1 MNHEY, CDR2 SVGAGI. This CDR3 contains 16 residues.

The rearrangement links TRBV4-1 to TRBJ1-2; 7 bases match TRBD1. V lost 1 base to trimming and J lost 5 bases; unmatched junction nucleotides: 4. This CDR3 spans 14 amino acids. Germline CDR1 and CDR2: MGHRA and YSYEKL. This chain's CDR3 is CASSQVGQPYGYTF. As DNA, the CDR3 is TGCGCCAGCAGCCAAGTGGGACAGCCTTATGGCTACACCTTC.

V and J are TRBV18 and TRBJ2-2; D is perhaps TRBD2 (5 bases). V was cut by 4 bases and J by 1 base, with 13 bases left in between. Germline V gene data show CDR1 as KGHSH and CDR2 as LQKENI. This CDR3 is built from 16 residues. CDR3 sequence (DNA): TGTGCCAGCTCACGACCCGGCCGGGAGAACACCGGGGAGCTGTTTTTT. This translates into CASSRPGRENTGELFF.